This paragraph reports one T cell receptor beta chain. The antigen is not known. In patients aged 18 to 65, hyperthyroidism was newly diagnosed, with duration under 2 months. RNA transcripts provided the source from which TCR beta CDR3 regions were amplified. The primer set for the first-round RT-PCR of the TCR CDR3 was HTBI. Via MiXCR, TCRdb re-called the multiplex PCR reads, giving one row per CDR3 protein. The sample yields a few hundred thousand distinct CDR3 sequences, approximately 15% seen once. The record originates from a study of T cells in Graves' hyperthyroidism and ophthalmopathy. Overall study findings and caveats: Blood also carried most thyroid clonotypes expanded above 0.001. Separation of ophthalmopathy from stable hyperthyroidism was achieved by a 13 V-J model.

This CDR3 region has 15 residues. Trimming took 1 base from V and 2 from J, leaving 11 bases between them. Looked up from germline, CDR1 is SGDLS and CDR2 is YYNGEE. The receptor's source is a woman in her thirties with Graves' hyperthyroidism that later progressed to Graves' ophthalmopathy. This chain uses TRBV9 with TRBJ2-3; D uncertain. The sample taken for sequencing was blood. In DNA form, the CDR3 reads TGTGCCAGCAGCGTACTGTTGGACGCCACAGATACGCAGTATTTT. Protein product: CASSVLLDATDTQYF. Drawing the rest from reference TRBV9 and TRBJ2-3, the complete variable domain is DSGVTQTPKHLITATGQRVTLRCSPRSGDLSVYWYQQSLDQGLQFLIQYYNGEERAKGNILERFSAQQFPDLHSELNLSSLELGDSALYFCASSVLLDATDTQYFGPGTRLTVL.